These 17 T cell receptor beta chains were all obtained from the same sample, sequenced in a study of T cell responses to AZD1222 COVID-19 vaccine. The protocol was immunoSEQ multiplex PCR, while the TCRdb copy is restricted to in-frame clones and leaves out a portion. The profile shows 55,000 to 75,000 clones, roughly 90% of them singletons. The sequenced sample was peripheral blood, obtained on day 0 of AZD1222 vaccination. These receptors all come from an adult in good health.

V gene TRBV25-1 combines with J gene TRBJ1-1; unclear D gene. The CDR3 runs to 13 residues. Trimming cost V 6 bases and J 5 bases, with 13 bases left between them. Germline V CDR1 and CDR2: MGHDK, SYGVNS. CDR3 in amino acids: CASRKSSRTEAFF. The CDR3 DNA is TGTGCCAGCAGAAAGAGCAGCAGGACTGAAGCTTTCTTT.

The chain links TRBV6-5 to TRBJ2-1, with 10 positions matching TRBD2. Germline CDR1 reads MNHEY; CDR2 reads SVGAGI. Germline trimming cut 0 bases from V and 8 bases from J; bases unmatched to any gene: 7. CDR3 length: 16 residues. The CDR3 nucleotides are TGTGCCAGCAGTTACTCCCAGCGGGGGGGAAGGTATGAGCAGTTCTTC. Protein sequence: CASSYSQRGGRYEQFF.

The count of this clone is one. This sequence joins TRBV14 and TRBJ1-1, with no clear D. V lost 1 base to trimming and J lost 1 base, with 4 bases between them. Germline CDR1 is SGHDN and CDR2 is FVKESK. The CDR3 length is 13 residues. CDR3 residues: CASSQGRNTEAFF. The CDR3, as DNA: TGTGCCAGCAGCCAAGGGCGGAACACTGAAGCTTTCTTT.

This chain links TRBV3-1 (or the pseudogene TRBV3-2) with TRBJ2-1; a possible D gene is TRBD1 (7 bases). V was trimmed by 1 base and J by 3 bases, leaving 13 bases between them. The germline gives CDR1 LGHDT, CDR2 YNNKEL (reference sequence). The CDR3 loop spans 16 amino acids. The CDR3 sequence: CASSQGRGPLYNEQFF. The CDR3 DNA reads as TGTGCCAGCAGCCAAGGGAGGGGGCCACTCTACAATGAGCAGTTCTTC.

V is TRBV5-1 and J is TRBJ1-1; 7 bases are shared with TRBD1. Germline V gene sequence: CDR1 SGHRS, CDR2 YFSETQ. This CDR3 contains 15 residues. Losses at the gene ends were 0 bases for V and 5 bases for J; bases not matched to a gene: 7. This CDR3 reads CASSLVGGEGTEAFF. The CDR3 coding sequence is TGCGCCAGCAGCTTGGTAGGGGGCGAGGGGACTGAAGCTTTCTTT.

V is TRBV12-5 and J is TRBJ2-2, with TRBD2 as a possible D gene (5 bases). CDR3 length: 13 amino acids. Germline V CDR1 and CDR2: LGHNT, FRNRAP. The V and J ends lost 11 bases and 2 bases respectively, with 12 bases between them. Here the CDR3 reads CAGGSINTGELFF. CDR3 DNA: TGTGCTGGAGGAAGCATTAACACCGGGGAGCTGTTTTTT.

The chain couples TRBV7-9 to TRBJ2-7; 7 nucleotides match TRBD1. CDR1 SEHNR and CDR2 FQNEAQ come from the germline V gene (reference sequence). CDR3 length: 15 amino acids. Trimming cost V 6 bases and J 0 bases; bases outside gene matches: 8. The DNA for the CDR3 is TGTGCCAGCAGGGGTGGACAGGAGAACTCCTACGAGCAGTACTTC. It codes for CASRGGQENSYEQYF.

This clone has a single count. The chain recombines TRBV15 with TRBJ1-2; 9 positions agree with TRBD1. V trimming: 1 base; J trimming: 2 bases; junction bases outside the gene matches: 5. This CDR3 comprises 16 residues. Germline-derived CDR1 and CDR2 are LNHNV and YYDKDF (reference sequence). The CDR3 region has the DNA TGTGCCACCAGCAGAGCTGGGACAGGGCAAAACTATGGCTACACCTTC. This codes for CATSRAGTGQNYGYTF.

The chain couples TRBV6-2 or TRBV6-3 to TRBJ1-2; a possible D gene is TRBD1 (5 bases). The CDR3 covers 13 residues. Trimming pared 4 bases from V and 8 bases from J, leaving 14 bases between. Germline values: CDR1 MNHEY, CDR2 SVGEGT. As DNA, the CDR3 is TGTGCCAGCAGTTCACAGGTCCGTGGCGGCTACACCTTC. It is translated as CASSSQVRGGYTF.

The CDR3 nucleotides are TGCGCCAGCAGCTATGACATTAACTATGGCTACACCTTC. Amino acids: CASSYDINYGYTF. The chain couples TRBV5-1 to TRBJ1-2; D unclear. Germline CDR1 SGHRS, CDR2 YFSETQ. Trimming took off 3 bases at V and 1 base at J, with 7 bases between the two ends. The CDR3 length is 13 residues.

Here the CDR3 DNA reads TGTGCCAGCAGTAGGGACAAATATAGCAATCAGCCCCAGCATTTT. Protein product: CASSRDKYSNQPQHF. The V gene is TRBV2, the J gene TRBJ1-5; maybe TRBD1 (6 bases). CDR1 SNHLY and CDR2 FYNNEI come from the germline V gene. V was clipped by 5 bases and J by 0 bases, with 11 bases between them. The CDR3 length is 15 residues.

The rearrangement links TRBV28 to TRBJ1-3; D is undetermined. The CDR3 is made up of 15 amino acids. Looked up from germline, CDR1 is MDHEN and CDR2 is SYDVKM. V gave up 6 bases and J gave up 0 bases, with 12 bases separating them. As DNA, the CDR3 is TGTGCCAGCAGGGTATGGGGTAGCTCTGGAAACACCATATATTTT. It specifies CASRVWGSSGNTIYF.

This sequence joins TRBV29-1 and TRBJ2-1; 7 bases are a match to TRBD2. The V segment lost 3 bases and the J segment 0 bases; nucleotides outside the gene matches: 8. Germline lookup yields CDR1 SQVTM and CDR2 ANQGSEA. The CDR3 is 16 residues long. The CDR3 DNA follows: TGCAGCGTTGATCCTTTGGGGGGGAGCTCCTACAATGAGCAGTTCTTC. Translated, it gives CSVDPLGGSSYNEQFF.

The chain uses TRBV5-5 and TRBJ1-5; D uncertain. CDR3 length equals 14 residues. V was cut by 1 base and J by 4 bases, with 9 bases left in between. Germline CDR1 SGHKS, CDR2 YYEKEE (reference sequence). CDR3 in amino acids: CASSLMDGNQPQHF. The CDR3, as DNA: TGTGCCAGCAGCTTGATGGACGGGAATCAGCCCCAGCATTTT.

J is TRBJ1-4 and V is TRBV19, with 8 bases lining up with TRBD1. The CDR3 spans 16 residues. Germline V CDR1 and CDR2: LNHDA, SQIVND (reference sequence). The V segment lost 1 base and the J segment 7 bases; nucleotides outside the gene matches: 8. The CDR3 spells CASSIGPGGAGEKLFF. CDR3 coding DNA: TGTGCCAGTAGTATAGGGCCAGGGGGCGCCGGTGAAAAACTGTTTTTT.

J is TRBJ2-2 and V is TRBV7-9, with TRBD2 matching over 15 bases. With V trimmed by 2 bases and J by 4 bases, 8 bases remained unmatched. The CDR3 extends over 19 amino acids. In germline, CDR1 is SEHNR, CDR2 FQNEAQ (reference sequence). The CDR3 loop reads CASSLSLGTSGGFTGELFF. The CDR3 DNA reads TGTGCCAGCAGCTTATCTCTCGGGACTAGCGGGGGGTTCACCGGGGAGCTGTTTTTT.

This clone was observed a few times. This chain's CDR3 is CASSTEPYNEQFF. CDR3 sequence (DNA): TGTGCCAGCAGCACCGAACCATACAATGAGCAGTTCTTC. The rearrangement joins TRBV7-9 to TRBJ2-1, with D unclear. There are 13 residues in the CDR3. CDR1 and CDR2 from the germline V gene are SEHNR and FQNEAQ (reference sequence). V lost 5 bases, J lost 4 bases, and 9 bases lay in between.